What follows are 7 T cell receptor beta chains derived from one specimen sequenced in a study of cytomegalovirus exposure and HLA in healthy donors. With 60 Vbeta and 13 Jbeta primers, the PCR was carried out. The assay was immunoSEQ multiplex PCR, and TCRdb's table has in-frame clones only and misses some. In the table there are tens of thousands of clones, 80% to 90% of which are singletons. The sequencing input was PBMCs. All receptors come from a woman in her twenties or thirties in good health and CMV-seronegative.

The CDR3 loop reads CASSFRLALNTGELFF. The CDR3 nucleotides read TGCGCCAGCAGCTTCAGGCTAGCTTTGAACACCGGGGAGCTGTTTTTT. V usage is TRBV4-3 and J usage is TRBJ2-2; perhaps TRBD2 as D (5 bases). Germline V CDR1 and CDR2: LGHNA, YSLEER. The CDR3 length is 16 residues. Trimming removed 5 bases at V and 1 base at J, with 14 bases between.

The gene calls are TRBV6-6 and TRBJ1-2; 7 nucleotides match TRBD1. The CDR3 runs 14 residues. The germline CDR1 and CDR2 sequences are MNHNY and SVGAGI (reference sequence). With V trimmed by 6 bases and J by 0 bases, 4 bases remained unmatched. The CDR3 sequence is CASRVQGTNYGYTF. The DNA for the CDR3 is TGTGCCAGCAGGGTACAGGGGACTAACTATGGCTACACCTTC.

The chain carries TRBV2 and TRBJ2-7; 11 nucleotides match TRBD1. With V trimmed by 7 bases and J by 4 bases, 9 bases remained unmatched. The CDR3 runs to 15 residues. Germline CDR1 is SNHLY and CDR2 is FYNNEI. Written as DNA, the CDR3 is TGTGCCAGCACCCCCCGGACAGGGGGCCTATACGAGCAGTACTTC. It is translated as CASTPRTGGLYEQYF.

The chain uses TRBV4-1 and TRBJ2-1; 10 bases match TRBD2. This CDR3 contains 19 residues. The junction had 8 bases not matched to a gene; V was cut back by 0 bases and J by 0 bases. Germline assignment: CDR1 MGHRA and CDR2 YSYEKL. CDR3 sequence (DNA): TGCGCCAGCAGCCAAGATTTGCTAGCGGGGGCTAGCTCCTACAATGAGCAGTTCTTC. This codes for CASSQDLLAGASSYNEQFF.

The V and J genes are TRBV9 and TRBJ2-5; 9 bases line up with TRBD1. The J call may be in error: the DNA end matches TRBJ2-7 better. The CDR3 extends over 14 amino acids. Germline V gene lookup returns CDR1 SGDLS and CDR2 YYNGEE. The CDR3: CASSVGGQGYEQYF. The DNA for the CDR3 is TGTGCCAGCAGCGTTGGGGGACAGGGCTACGAGCAGTACTTC.

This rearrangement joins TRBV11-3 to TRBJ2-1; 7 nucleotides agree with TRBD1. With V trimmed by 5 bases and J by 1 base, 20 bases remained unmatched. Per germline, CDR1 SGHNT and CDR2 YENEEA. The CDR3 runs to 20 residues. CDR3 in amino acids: CASSPPLGQVRDGSYNEQFF. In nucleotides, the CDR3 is TGTGCCAGCAGCCCGCCCCTTGGACAGGTGAGAGACGGATCCTACAATGAGCAGTTCTTC.

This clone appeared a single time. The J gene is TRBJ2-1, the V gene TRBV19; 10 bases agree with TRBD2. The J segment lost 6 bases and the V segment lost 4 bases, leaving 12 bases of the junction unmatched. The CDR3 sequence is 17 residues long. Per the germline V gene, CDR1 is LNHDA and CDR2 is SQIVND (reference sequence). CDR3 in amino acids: CASSNLPGAGGRNEQFF. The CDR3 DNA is TGTGCCAGTAGTAACCTCCCGGGAGCGGGGGGGCGCAATGAGCAGTTCTTC.